One sample yielded the 6 T cell receptor beta chains listed below, sequenced in a study of CD8 T cells in ankylosing spondylitis. General study findings and limits: Seemingly characteristic of ankylosing spondylitis blood was a TCR beta motif consisting of several highly homologous variants.

These receptors' antigens are unknown. In TCRdb, the 5' RACE reads were re-called with MiXCR into one record per CDR3 protein. The data contain about 390,000 distinct CDR3 sequences, approximately 20% of them singletons. Material: blood, either unsorted or a sorted T cell fraction (not recorded which). These receptors all come from a male donor with ankylosing spondylitis.

This clonotype came up a few times. This chain uses TRBV10-3 with TRBJ2-3; no reliable D call. Deletions cut 6 bases from V and 4 bases from J, with 14 bases between. Germline V lookup: CDR1 ENHRY, CDR2 SYGVKD. The CDR3 has 14 amino acids. CDR3 region: CAISERLEADTQYF. In DNA form, the CDR3 reads TGTGCCATCAGCGAGCGCCTCGAGGCAGATACGCAGTATTTT.

The V gene is TRBV6-5, the J gene TRBJ1-6; D remains ambiguous. Germline CDR1 reads MNHEY; CDR2 reads SVGAGI. Trimming left V 5 bases short and J 6 bases short, with 11 bases between. The CDR3 extends over 14 amino acids. Here the CDR3 reads CASSHTELNSPLHF. DNA of the CDR3: TGTGCCAGCAGTCACACGGAACTTAATTCACCCCTCCACTTT.

This clonotype was counted once. This rearrangement joins TRBV5-1 to TRBJ1-2, with 9 bases lining up with TRBD1. Germline CDR1 SGHRS, CDR2 YFSETQ. V trimming: 4 bases; J trimming: 4 bases; junction bases outside the gene matches: 2. The CDR3 spans 13 residues. CDR3 residues: CASSGGQGYGYTF. CDR3 nucleotides: TGCGCCAGCAGCGGGGGACAGGGCTATGGCTACACCTTC.

A few counts support this clonotype. The chain uses TRBV25-1 and TRBJ2-4, with 7 bases that match TRBD2. V dropped 5 bases and J dropped 3; count of bases not matched to a gene: 10. The CDR3 consists of 16 residues. Looked up from germline, CDR1 is MGHDK and CDR2 is SYGVNS. CDR3 residues: CASSLVGGSGKNIQYF. DNA for the CDR3: TGTGCCAGCAGTCTTGTGGGGGGGTCAGGCAAAAACATTCAGTACTTC.

V and J are TRBV5-1 and TRBJ2-3, with D perhaps matching TRBD1 (6 bases). Germline V gene sequence: CDR1 SGHRS, CDR2 YFSETQ. V gave up 0 bases and J gave up 0 bases, with 11 bases separating them. The CDR3 has 16 amino acids. The CDR3 bases are TGCGCCAGCAGCTTGGGACAGGTGTTCAGCACAGATACGCAGTATTTT. Translating gives CASSLGQVFSTDTQYF.

This chain joins TRBV7-7 and TRBJ2-2; 8 nucleotides match TRBD2. V dropped 5 bases and J dropped 3; count of bases not matched to a gene: 8. The germline V gene encodes CDR1 SSHAT and CDR2 FNYEAQ (reference sequence). The CDR3 runs 16 residues. The CDR3 sequence: CASSPRAGGDTGELFF. The CDR3 DNA follows: TGTGCCAGCAGCCCGCGGGCGGGAGGCGACACCGGGGAGCTGTTTTTT.